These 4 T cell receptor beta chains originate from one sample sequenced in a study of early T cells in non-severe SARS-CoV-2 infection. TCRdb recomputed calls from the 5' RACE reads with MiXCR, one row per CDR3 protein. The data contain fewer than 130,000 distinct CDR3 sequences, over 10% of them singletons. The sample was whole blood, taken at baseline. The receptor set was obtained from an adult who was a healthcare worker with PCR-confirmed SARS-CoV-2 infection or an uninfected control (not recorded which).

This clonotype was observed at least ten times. CDR3 nucleotides: TGTGCCAGCAGTTCGTCCCCAGGGGGGGCCGAGACCCAGTACTTC. Protein product: CASSSSPGGAETQYF. The V gene is TRBV25-1, the J gene TRBJ2-5, with D perhaps TRBD1 or TRBD2 (7 bases each). Looked up from germline, CDR1 is MGHDK and CDR2 is SYGVNS. The CDR3 has 15 amino acids. The ends were cut back, 5 bases at V and 5 bases at J, with 18 bases in the middle.

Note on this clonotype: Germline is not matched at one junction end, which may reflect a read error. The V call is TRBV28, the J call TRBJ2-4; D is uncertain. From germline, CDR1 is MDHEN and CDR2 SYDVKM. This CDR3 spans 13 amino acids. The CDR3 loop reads CASSPLAPAVGSF. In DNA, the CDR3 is TGTGCCAGCAGTCCCCTTGCTCCGGCGGTAGGGTCCTTC.

This chain's CDR3 is CASSVEFTDRHGYTF. For the CDR3, the DNA is TGTGCCAGCAGTGTCGAATTCACAGATCGGCATGGCTACACCTTC. This chain joins TRBV25-1 and TRBJ1-2; the D is unclear. Per germline, CDR1 MGHDK and CDR2 SYGVNS. Trimming took 4 bases from V and 6 from J, leaving 18 bases between them. CDR3 length: 15 residues.

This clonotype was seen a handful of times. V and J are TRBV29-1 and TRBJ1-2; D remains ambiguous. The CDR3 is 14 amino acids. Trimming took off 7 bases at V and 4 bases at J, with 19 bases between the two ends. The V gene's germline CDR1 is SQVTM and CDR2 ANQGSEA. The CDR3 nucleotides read TGCAGCGCCGACGAGGGCAGAGACCGCTATGGCTACACCTTC. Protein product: CSADEGRDRYGYTF. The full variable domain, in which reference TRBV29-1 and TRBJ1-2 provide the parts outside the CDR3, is SAVISQKPSRDICQRGTSLTIQCQVDSQVTMMFWYRQQPGQSLTLIATANQGSEATYESGFVIDKFPISRPNLTFSTLTVSNMSPEDSSIYLCSADEGRDRYGYTFGSGTRLTVV.